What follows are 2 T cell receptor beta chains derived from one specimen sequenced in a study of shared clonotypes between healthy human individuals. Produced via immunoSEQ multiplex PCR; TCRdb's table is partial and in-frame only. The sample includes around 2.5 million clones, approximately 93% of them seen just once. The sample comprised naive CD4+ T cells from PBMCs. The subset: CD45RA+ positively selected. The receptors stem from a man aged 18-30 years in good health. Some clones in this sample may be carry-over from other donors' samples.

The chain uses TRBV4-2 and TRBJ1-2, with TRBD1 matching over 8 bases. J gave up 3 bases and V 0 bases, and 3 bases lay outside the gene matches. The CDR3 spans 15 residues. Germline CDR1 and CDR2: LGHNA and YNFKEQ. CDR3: CASSQEDRAYYGYTF. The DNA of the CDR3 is TGTGCCAGCAGCCAAGAGGACAGGGCTTACTATGGCTACACCTTC.

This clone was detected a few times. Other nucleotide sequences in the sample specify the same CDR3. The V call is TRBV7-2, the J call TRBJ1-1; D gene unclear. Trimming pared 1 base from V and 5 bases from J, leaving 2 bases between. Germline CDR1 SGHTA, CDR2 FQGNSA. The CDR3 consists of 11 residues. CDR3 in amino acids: CASSLGTEAFF. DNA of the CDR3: TGTGCCAGCAGCTTAGGGACTGAAGCTTTCTTT.